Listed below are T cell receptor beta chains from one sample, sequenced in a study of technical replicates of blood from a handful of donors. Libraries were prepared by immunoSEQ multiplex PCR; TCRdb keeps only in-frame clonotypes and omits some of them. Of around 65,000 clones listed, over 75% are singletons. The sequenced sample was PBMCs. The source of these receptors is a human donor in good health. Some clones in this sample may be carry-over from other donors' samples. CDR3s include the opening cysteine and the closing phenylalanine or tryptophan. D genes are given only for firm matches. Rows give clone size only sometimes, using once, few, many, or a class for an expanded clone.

CASRQSNSPLHF | TGTGCCAGCCGACAGTCTAATTCACCCCTCCACTTT | . | 12 | TRBV6-5 | . | TRBJ1-6
CASRQNLRNTIYF | TGTGCCAGCAGACAGAACCTCAGAAACACCATATATTTT | . | 13 | TRBV6-5 | . | TRBJ1-3
CASRRSGEQYF | TGTGCCAGCAGGAGATCAGGCGAGCAGTACTTC | . | 11 | TRBV2 | . | TRBJ2-7
CAWGTGLGELFF | TGTGCCTGGGGGACAGGGCTCGGGGAGCTGTTTTTT | . | 12 | TRBV30 | TRBD1 | TRBJ2-2
CASSLAGGTQYF | TGTGCCAGCAGCTTAGCGGGAGGAACGCAGTATTTT | . | 12 | TRBV7-2 | . | TRBJ2-3
CASSLDGLNYGYTF | TGCGCCAGCAGCTTGGACGGACTCAACTATGGCTACACCTTC | few | 14 | TRBV5-1 | . | TRBJ1-2
CASSVGGVDEQYF | TGTGCCAGCAGCGTCGGGGGAGTCGACGAGCAGTACTTC | . | 13 | TRBV9 | . | TRBJ2-7
CASSLSPVEQYF | TGTGCCAGCAGTTTATCCCCGGTCGAGCAGTACTTC | . | 12 | TRBV28 | . | TRBJ2-7
CASSVRTSGRNEQYF | TGTGCCAGCAGCGTGCGGACTAGCGGGCGCAACGAGCAGTACTTC | . | 15 | TRBV5-4 | TRBD2 | TRBJ2-7
CASSQDNQGARGYTF | TGCGCCAGCAGCCAAGACAACCAGGGGGCTCGTGGCTACACCTTC | . | 15 | TRBV4-1 | TRBD1 | TRBJ1-2
CASRRQPLSYEQYF | TGCGCCAGCAGAAGACAGCCTTTATCCTACGAGCAGTACTTC | . | 14 | TRBV10-2 | . | TRBJ2-7
CASRTTGGAYGYTF | TGTGCCAGCAGAACCACAGGGGGAGCCTATGGCTACACCTTC | . | 14 | TRBV27 | TRBD1 | TRBJ1-2
CAISTGGIGNQPQHF | TGTGCCATCAGTACGGGGGGCATAGGCAATCAGCCCCAGCATTTT | . | 15 | TRBV10-3 | . | TRBJ1-5
CASSLGLGSSGRDEQYF | TGTGCCAGCAGCTTGGGGCTTGGGTCTAGCGGGAGAGATGAGCAGTACTTC | once | 17 | TRBV28 | TRBD2 | TRBJ2-7
CASSFSSGSTYEQYF | TGTGCCAGCAGCTTTTCGTCTGGTAGTACCTACGAGCAGTACTTC | . | 15 | TRBV7-2 | . | TRBJ2-7
CASSPRLTGGLPSEQFF | TGTGCCAGCAGCCCCCGCTTGACGGGCGGGCTGCCTTCTGAGCAGTTCTTC | . | 17 | TRBV7-8 | . | TRBJ2-1
CAWSPGLASRNEQFF | TGTGCCTGGAGTCCCGGACTAGCGAGCCGCAATGAGCAGTTCTTC | . | 15 | TRBV30 | TRBD2 | TRBJ2-1
CASSPAGTGRFEQYF | TGCGCCAGCAGCCCGGCCGGGACAGGGCGCTTCGAGCAGTACTTC | once | 15 | TRBV5-1 | TRBD1 | TRBJ2-7
CASSLGTGGIGELFF | TGCGCCAGCAGCTTGGGGACAGGGGGCATCGGGGAGCTGTTTTTT | . | 15 | TRBV5-1 | TRBD1 | TRBJ2-2
CASSLDGLANYGYTF | TGTGCCAGCAGCTTAGATGGACTCGCTAACTATGGCTACACCTTC | . | 15 | TRBV7-9 | . | TRBJ1-2
CASSDSGVSGANVLTF | TGTGCCAGCAGTGATTCAGGGGTCTCTGGGGCCAACGTCCTGACTTTC | . | 16 | TRBV25-1 | . | TRBJ2-6
CATSSRQGAETQYF | TGTGCCACCAGCAGCCGACAGGGGGCCGAGACCCAGTACTTC | . | 14 | TRBV15 | TRBD1 | TRBJ2-5
CASSLNRASGRRETQYF | TGTGCCAGCAGCTTAAATCGTGCCAGCGGGAGGAGGGAGACCCAGTACTTC | . | 17 | TRBV7-9 | TRBD2 | TRBJ2-5
CASSQEGVGGTYEQYF | TGCGCCAGCAGCCAAGAGGGGGTTGGAGGGACCTACGAGCAGTACTTC | . | 16 | TRBV4-3 | . | TRBJ2-7